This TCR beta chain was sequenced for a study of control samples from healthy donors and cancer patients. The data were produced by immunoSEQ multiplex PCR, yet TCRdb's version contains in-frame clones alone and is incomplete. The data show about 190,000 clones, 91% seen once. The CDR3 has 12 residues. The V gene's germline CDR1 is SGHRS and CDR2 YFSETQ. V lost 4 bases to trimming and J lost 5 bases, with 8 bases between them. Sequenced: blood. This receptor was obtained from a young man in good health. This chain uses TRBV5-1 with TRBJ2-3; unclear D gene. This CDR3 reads CASSPGVDTQYF. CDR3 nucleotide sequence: TGCGCCAGCAGCCCGGGTGTAGATACGCAGTATTTT.